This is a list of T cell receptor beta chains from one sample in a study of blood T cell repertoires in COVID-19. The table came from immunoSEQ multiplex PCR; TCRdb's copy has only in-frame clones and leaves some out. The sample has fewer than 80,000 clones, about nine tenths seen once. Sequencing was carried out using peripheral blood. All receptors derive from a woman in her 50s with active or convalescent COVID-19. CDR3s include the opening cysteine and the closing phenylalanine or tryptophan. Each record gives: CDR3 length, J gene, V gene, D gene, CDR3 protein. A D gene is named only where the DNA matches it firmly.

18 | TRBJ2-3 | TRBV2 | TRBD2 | CASRGGTSGRRSTDTQYF
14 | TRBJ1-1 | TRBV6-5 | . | CASSYDWGLRGAFF
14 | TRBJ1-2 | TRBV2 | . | CASNPEISTYGYTF
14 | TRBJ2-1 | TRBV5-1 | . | CASSLAARQDEQFF
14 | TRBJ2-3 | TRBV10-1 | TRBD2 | CATRAGATTDTQYF
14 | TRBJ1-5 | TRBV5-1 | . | CASSFKGGDQPQHF
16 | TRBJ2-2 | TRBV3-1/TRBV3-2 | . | CASSLTGISNTGELFF
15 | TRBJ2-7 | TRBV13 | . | CASSIAGTLSSEQYF
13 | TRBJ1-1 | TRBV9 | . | CASSVPGGTEAFF
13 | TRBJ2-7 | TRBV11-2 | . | CASSLDPSYEQYF
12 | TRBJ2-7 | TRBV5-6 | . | CASSLGRDEQYF
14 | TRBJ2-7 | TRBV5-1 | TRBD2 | CASSLASGSDEQYF
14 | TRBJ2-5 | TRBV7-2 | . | CASSSEGLQETQYF
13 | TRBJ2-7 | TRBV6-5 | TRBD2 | CASRPGTKGEQYF
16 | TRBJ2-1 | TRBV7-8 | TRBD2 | CASSLPRGGTYNEQFF
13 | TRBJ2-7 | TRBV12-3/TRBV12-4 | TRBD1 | CASRIGTEYEQYF
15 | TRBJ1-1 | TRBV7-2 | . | CASSARVSMNTEAFF
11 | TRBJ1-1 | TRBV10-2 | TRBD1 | CASRTGGEAFF
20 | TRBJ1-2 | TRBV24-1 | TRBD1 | CATSEKKRDSPQPSNYGYTF
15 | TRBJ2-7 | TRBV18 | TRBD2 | CASSPDGRPLWEQYF
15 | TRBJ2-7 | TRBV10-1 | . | CASSESAGAPYEQYF
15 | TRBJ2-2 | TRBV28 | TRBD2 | CASTGGSTNTGELFF
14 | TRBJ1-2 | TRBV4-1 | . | CASSQEDSAYGYTF
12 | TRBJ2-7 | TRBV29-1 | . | CSGLTGTYEQYF
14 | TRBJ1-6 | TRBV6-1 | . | CASSDRVYNSPLHF
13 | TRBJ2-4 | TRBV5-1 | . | CASSLGTENIQYF
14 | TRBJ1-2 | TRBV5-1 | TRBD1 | CASSLGDRGNGYTF
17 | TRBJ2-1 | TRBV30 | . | CAWNADFPGSSYNEQFF
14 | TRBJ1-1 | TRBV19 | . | CASSIAPLGTEAFF
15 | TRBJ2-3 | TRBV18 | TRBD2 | CASSPRSGAGDTQYF
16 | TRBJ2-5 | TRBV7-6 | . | CASSPDGSKSRKTQYF
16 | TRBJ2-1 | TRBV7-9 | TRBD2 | CASSLGVAGDIGEQFF
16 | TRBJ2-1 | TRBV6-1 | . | CASSEKVAGSYNEQFF
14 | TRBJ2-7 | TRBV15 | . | CATSTGRQSYEQYF
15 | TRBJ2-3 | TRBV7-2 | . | CASSSGLHPTDTQYF
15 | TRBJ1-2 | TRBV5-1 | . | CASSLVPGPNYGYTF
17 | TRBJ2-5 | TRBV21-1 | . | CASSNRGRHTPQETQYF
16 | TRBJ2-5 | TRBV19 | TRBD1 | CASSKQGAVNQETQYF
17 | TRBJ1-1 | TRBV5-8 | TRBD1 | CASSLVFGTGANTEAFF
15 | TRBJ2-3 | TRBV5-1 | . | CASSYSGVSTDTQYF
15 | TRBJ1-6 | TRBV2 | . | CASSEEGPLGSPLHF
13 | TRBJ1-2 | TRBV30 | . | CAWSYGVGYGYTF
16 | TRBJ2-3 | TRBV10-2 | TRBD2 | CASSGSAGGTPDTQYF
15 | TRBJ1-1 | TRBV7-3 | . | CASSLTARENTEAFF
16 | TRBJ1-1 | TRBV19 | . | CASMRGTTSTGTEAFF
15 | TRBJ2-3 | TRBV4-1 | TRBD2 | CASSPGLAGGDTQYF
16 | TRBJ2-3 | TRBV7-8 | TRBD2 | CASSFGLAGAPDTQYF
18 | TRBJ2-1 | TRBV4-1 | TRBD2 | CASSQDWTSGSSYNEQFF